Sequencing of this TCR beta chain was carried out in a study of blood T cells in healthy people across ages. Study context: Template switching retrieved approximately one barcoded beta molecule for each two T cells.

PCR was performed a second time for about 6 to 11 cycles using a sample-barcoded 5' primer and a J-beta primer mix. A tag from a template-switch adaptor with 12 random nucleotides marked each cDNA molecule. TCRdb re-called the 5' RACE reads with MiXCR, one entry per CDR3 protein. The sample records about a million distinct CDR3 sequences, roughly 51% being singletons. CDR3 length: 17 amino acids. CDR1 is MDHEN, CDR2 SYDVKM, per germline. To note about this clonotype: Germline and junction disagree at one end, which may indicate a read error.

The chain couples TRBV28 to TRBJ2-6; either TRBD1 or TRBD2 may supply D (6 bases each). The clonotype originates from a woman aged 55-70 years in good health. The sequenced material came from blood. CDR3 sequence reads: CASIRGQTQPGANALTF. The CDR3 nucleotides are TGTGCCAGCATCCGGGGGCAGACCCAACCCGGGGCCAACGCCCTGACTTTC.